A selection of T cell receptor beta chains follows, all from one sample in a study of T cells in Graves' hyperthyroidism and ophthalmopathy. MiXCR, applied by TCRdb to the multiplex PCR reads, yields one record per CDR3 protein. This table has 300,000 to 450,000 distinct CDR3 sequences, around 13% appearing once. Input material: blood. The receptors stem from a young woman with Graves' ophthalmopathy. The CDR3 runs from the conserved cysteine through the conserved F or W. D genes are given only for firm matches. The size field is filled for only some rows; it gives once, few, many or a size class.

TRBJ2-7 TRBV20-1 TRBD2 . CSAGEGPDEQYF TGCAGTGCTGGGGAGGGACCGGACGAGCAGTACTTC
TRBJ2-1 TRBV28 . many CASSFRQTSSSYNEQFF TGTGCCAGCAGTTTTCGCCAGACATCTAGCTCCTACAATGAGCAGTTCTTC
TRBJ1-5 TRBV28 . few CASSSGQLGYQPQHF TGTGCCAGCAGTTCGGGCCAGCTGGGGTATCAGCCCCAGCATTTT
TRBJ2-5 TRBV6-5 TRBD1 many CASSYSWDRRTGETQYF TGTGCCAGCAGTTACTCTTGGGACAGGCGAACGGGAGAGACCCAGTACTTC
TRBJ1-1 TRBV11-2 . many CASRKQGGSTEAFF TGTGCCAGCAGAAAACAGGGAGGGTCCACTGAAGCTTTCTTT
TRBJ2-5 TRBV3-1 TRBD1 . CASSQEGRGPETQYF TGTGCCAGCAGCCAAGAGGGCAGGGGGCCAGAGACCCAGTACTTC
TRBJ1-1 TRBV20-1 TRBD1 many CSARIAGGTEAFF TGCAGTGCTAGAATCGCAGGGGGCACTGAAGCTTTCTTT
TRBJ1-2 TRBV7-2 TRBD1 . CASSLSGTANNYGYTF TGTGCCAGCAGCTTATCCGGGACAGCGAATAACTATGGCTACACCTTC
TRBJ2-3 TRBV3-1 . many CASSQDEGTDTQYF TGTGCCAGCAGCCAAGATGAGGGCACAGATACGCAGTATTTT
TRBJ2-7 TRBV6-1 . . CASILRTRVPYEQYF TGTGCCAGCATTCTTAGGACGAGAGTGCCCTACGAGCAGTACTTC
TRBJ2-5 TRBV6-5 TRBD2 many CASSYSIGGDQETQYF TGTGCCAGCAGTTACTCAATCGGGGGGGATCAAGAGACCCAGTACTTC
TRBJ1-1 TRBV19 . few CASRHSNPGVSTEAFF TGTGCCAGTAGACACTCCAACCCAGGAGTCAGCACTGAAGCTTTCTTT
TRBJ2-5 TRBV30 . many CAWSRDQETQYF TGTGCCTGGAGCAGGGATCAAGAGACCCAGTACTTC
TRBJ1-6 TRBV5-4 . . CAVGKGLESPLHF TGTGCCGTCGGCAAGGGGTTGGAGTCACCCCTCCACTTT
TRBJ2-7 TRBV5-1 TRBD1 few CASSWRDRSRDEQYF TGCGCCAGCAGCTGGAGGGACAGGTCTAGAGACGAGCAGTACTTC
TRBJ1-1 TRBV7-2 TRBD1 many CASRDKTGQTKNTEAFF TGTGCCAGCAGGGACAAAACGGGACAGACTAAGAACACTGAAGCTTTCTTT